A single TCR beta chain is shown here with its context. These data come from a study of blood T cell repertoires in COVID-19. TCRdb keeps only in-frame clones here, not all; method: immunoSEQ multiplex PCR. The sample shows tens of thousands of clones, 88% of them seen only once. V dropped 2 bases and J dropped 10; count of bases not matched to a gene: 1. The germline CDR1 and CDR2 sequences are SEHNR and FQNEAQ (reference sequence). CDR3 length equals 12 residues. V gene TRBV7-9 combines with J gene TRBJ1-4; 7 nucleotides agree with TRBD1. The sequenced sample consisted of peripheral blood. The TCR was taken from a middle-aged man with active COVID-19. The CDR3 reads CASSLPGGKLFF. CDR3 nucleotides: TGTGCCAGCAGCTTACCAGGGGGAAAACTGTTTTTT.